The sequence of this T cell receptor beta chain was determined in a study of blood T cell repertoires in COVID-19 (dated by TCRdb to the early 2020s). Background on the whole study: Collaborator samples came from the United States, Italy and Spain and covered acute and convalescent phases of COVID-19. Where HLA class I and class II types were available, the types were taken from metadata supplied by the sample provider, not from assay-based typing. The repertoires were made available in a free public database intended to serve as a resource for research on the immune response to SARS-CoV-2. The material from the prospective study consisted of cDNA or gDNA derived from T cells, B-cell-depleted T cells, or PBMCs. Sample metadata almost always included a de-identified subject ID, COVID-19 status, age in years and sex. The samples were drawn from the first 160 participants of the ongoing ImmuneRACE study and from over 950 subjects provided by 6 global collaborators. Subjects who had been exposed to COVID-19, were actively infected with it, or had recovered from it provided the deeply sampled blood TCRbeta repertoires that made up the dataset. Broader findings and caveats from the paper: How much clinical and demographic metadata was included differed by source and by participant, and the metadata was provided uncurated.

The CDR3 runs 17 amino acids, cysteine and phenylalanine included. Just CDR3 DNA is preserved here, 51 bases in frame from base 1. V is pared back by 5 bases and J by 4 bases, with 21 bases lying between the germline termini. From a lookup of the germline V gene (reference sequence), CDR1 and CDR2 are MNHNY and SVGAGI. A note on this clone: What this receptor recognizes is not known. Base qualities are not recorded, but no much larger clone differs from it by a single base.

Whole blood was collected in K2EDTA tubes by collaborating institutions according to the institutions' own protocols. For TCRbeta analysis, collaborators shipped samples as frozen whole blood, isolated PBMCs, or DNA extracted from either of those sample types. The immunoSEQ Assay, a bias-controlled multiplex PCR, was used to amplify TCRbeta CDR3 regions from genomic DNA. The authors processed their data as follows. Nucleated cell counts per sample were estimated from amplification of reference gene primers within the assay. Sequence reads were collapsed and filtered to measure the absolute abundance of every unique TCRbeta CDR3 rearrangement. For each sample, productive Simpson clonality was calculated by taking the square root of Simpson's diversity index across productive rearrangements. The table comes from immuneACCESS by way of TCRdb, which keeps in-frame sequences with V and J called. Part of the clones is missing from these tables; in studies checked, under half for an unresolved V gene and the rest for unknown reasons. The DNA was the basis for D and trimming; V, J and clone size are from that table. The sample profile shows under 200,000 clones; approximately 80% of them were found once. The ten largest clonotypes hold around 6.9% of the sample.

This chain is built from TRBV6-6 and TRBJ1-3; no D segment can be confidently identified. The sequence was collected from a man aged 55 to 70 with acute or convalescent COVID-19. Input material: peripheral blood. The CDR3 region has the sequence CASSRLSPAVRGNTIYF. The DNA sequence follows: TGTGCCAGCAGTCGACTCTCCCCCGCAGTCCGCGGAAACACCATATATTTT.